A selection of T cell receptor beta chains follows, all from one sample in a study of T-cell memory formation after mild COVID-19. TCRdb re-called the 5' RACE reads with MiXCR, one entry per CDR3 protein. Here the sample spans approximately 560,000 distinct CDR3 sequences, roughly 17% being singletons. The material sequenced was PBMCs or a T cell subset sorted from them (not recorded which). All receptors derive from an adult woman who had mild COVID-19 (a few samples of this study predate the infection). Cell type and time point are not known. Both conserved end residues are part of each CDR3. D genes are given only for firm matches. Expanded clones are given a class, and other clones once, few, many or no size at all.

TRBV4-2	many	TRBJ2-3	-	CASSQGAQGGEDTQYF	TGTGCCAGCAGCCAAGGGGCACAGGGGGGGGAAGATACGCAGTATTTT
TRBV7-9	-	TRBJ1-2	-	CASSGAGQLPYGYTF	TGTGCCAGCAGCGGCGCTGGTCAGCTGCCCTATGGCTACACCTTC
TRBV5-1	-	TRBJ1-2	-	CASSLSGTGYTF	TGCGCCAGCAGCTTGTCCGGGACCGGCTACACCTTC
TRBV5-1	-	TRBJ1-2	-	CASSLNSLNYGYTF	TGCGCCAGCAGCTTGAACAGCCTAAACTATGGCTACACCTTC
TRBV25-1	many	TRBJ2-1	TRBD1	CASSGTGGLREQFF	TGTGCCAGCAGTGGGACAGGGGGATTGAGGGAGCAGTTCTTC
TRBV10-3	many	TRBJ2-7	-	CAISDPYEIHEQYF	TGTGCCATCAGTGACCCGTACGAAATCCACGAGCAGTACTTC
TRBV5-1	-	TRBJ2-3	-	CASGGPGEDTQYF	TGCGCCAGCGGGGGCCCCGGGGAAGATACGCAGTATTTT
TRBV5-1	-	TRBJ2-7	TRBD2	CASRATSGGSYEQYF	TGCGCCAGCAGGGCGACTAGCGGGGGTTCCTACGAGCAGTACTTC
TRBV7-9	few	TRBJ2-7	-	CASSDGSGALLYEQYF	TGTGCCAGCAGCGATGGATCCGGGGCCCTACTCTACGAGCAGTACTTC
TRBV20-1	few	TRBJ1-6	-	CSATPPGQYNSPLHF	TGCAGTGCTACGCCCCCAGGGCAATATAATTCACCCCTCCACTTT
TRBV5-6	many	TRBJ2-2	-	CASSWDTGELFF	TGTGCCAGCAGTTGGGACACCGGGGAGCTGTTTTTT
TRBV7-3	-	TRBJ2-7	-	CASSLTPADAYEQYF	TGTGCCAGCAGCTTAACTCCGGCGGATGCCTACGAGCAGTACTTC
TRBV6-6	-	TRBJ2-3	-	CASKEPPPLDTQYF	TGTGCCAGCAAGGAACCACCCCCTCTAGATACGCAGTATTTT
TRBV12-3/TRBV12-4	few	TRBJ1-3	TRBD1	CASSPGQGTIYF	TGTGCCAGCAGTCCGGGACAGGGCACCATATATTTT
TRBV7-2	-	TRBJ2-1	-	CASSLARTYNEQFF	TGTGCCAGCAGCTTAGCCCGGACCTACAATGAGCAGTTCTTC
TRBV18	few	TRBJ2-7	-	CASSPGAGSYEQYF	TGTGCCAGCTCACCAGGGGCAGGGTCGTACGAGCAGTACTTC
TRBV12-3/TRBV12-4	-	TRBJ1-4	-	CASSNRRKGVKLFF	TGTGCCAGCAGTAACAGGCGAAAGGGAGTAAAACTGTTTTTT
TRBV29-1	few	TRBJ2-7	-	CSVLPPGHNYEQYF	TGCAGCGTCTTGCCACCGGGACACAACTACGAGCAGTACTTC
TRBV19	few	TRBJ1-4	-	CASSGIDATNEKLFF	TGTGCCAGTAGTGGGATCGATGCAACTAATGAAAAACTGTTTTTT
TRBV11-2	few	TRBJ2-1	TRBD2	CASSPDTSGNEQFF	TGTGCCAGCAGCCCCGACACTAGCGGCAATGAGCAGTTCTTC
TRBV12-3/TRBV12-4	many	TRBJ2-2	-	CASSWTTNTGELFF	TGTGCCAGCAGTTGGACAACTAACACCGGGGAGCTGTTTTTT
TRBV7-9	many	TRBJ2-2	-	CASSSPGELFF	TGTGCCAGCAGCTCACCCGGGGAGCTGTTTTTT
TRBV20-1	-	TRBJ2-7	TRBD2	CSAPMPGGLAEQYF	TGCAGTGCTCCCATGCCCGGGGGGTTGGCCGAGCAGTACTTC
TRBV5-1	few	TRBJ2-3	-	CASSYKGTDTQYF	TGCGCCAGCAGCTATAAAGGCACAGATACGCAGTATTTT
TRBV6-1	few	TRBJ2-3	-	CASRADTDTQYF	TGTGCCAGCAGGGCAGACACAGATACGCAGTATTTT
TRBV6-6	-	TRBJ1-1	-	CASSWTATEAFF	TGTGCCAGCAGTTGGACAGCCACTGAAGCTTTCTTT
TRBV27	-	TRBJ1-1	-	CASTPSGGNTEAFF	TGTGCCAGCACCCCTTCCGGGGGGAACACTGAAGCTTTCTTT
TRBV18	-	TRBJ2-3	TRBD2	CASSPSGSGTDTQYF	TGTGCCAGCTCACCTAGCGGGAGTGGCACAGATACGCAGTATTTT
TRBV7-8	-	TRBJ2-2	TRBD2	CASSRGGRPRNTGELFF	TGTGCCAGCAGCCGAGGCGGGAGGCCCCGGAACACCGGGGAGCTGTTTTTT
TRBV6-6	few	TRBJ2-3	TRBD2	CASSHPTMTSGSSADTQYF	TGTGCCAGCAGCCACCCGACCATGACTAGCGGGAGTTCTGCAGATACGCAGTATTTT
TRBV18	-	TRBJ2-1	TRBD2	CASSPRPGTSESSYNEQFF	TGTGCCAGCTCACCCCGCCCCGGGACTAGCGAGAGCTCCTACAATGAGCAGTTCTTC
TRBV13	few	TRBJ1-1	TRBD1	CASSLFVGQGGTEAFF	TGTGCCAGCAGCCTCTTTGTGGGACAGGGTGGAACTGAAGCTTTCTTT
TRBV27	-	TRBJ1-5	-	CASPPRGDDQPQHF	TGTGCCAGCCCGCCTAGAGGGGATGATCAGCCCCAGCATTTT
TRBV29-1	few	TRBJ2-7	TRBD1	CSVAPGQGRYEQYF	TGCAGCGTTGCCCCGGGACAGGGTCGGTACGAGCAGTACTTC
TRBV7-6	few	TRBJ1-1	TRBD1	CASSLGAGGVGTEAFF	TGTGCCAGCAGCTTAGGGGCAGGGGGCGTCGGCACTGAAGCTTTCTTT
TRBV13	-	TRBJ2-1	-	CASSDGGREQFF	TGTGCCAGCTCCGACGGAGGGAGGGAGCAGTTCTTC
TRBV2	few	TRBJ2-5	-	CASSVGPGWPLQETQYF	TGTGCCAGCAGTGTAGGGCCGGGGTGGCCTCTCCAAGAGACCCAGTACTTC
TRBV9	-	TRBJ2-1	TRBD1	CASSTRTGFYNEQFF	TGTGCCAGCAGCACCCGGACAGGGTTCTACAATGAGCAGTTCTTC
TRBV5-6	-	TRBJ2-1	TRBD2	CASSSRTSGRPSSYNEQFF	TGTGCCAGCAGCTCACGGACTAGCGGGAGACCCAGCTCCTACAATGAGCAGTTCTTC
TRBV7-9	few	TRBJ2-5	TRBD2	CASSSTSGGAGETQYF	TGTGCCAGCAGCTCGACTAGCGGGGGGGCCGGGGAGACCCAGTACTTC
TRBV6-2/TRBV6-3	-	TRBJ1-2	TRBD1	CASSPGQEYYGYTF	TGTGCCAGCAGTCCCGGACAGGAATACTATGGCTACACCTTC
TRBV6-5	-	TRBJ1-1	TRBD1	CASSGTGRGAFF	TGTGCCAGCAGCGGGACAGGGCGGGGTGCTTTCTTT
TRBV29-1	-	TRBJ2-6	-	CSVAPEAGALSGANVLTF	TGCAGCGTTGCCCCGGAGGCCGGGGCACTCTCTGGGGCCAACGTCCTGACTTTC
TRBV7-3	-	TRBJ2-5	-	CASSPFIGSETQYF	TGTGCCAGCAGCCCATTTATAGGGTCAGAGACCCAGTACTTC
TRBV5-1	few	TRBJ2-3	-	CASSLERGYTDTQYF	TGCGCCAGCAGCTTGGAGAGAGGATACACAGATACGCAGTATTTT
TRBV6-1	few	TRBJ2-1	-	CASKRLVVINEQFF	TGTGCCAGCAAACGCCTAGTTGTTATCAATGAGCAGTTCTTC
TRBV5-6	many	TRBJ2-5	TRBD1	CASSLWTGFQETQYF	TGTGCCAGCAGCTTATGGACAGGGTTTCAAGAGACCCAGTACTTC